These T cell receptor beta chains were read from a single sample in a study of chemoradiotherapy in HPV16-positive cancers. The assay was immunoSEQ multiplex PCR, and TCRdb's table has in-frame clones only and misses some. This table has 20,000 to 25,000 clones, approximately 73% appearing once. The biological material was taken from a patient who underwent chemoradiotherapy. The origin of the receptors is a human donor with HPV-associated anogenital cancer. The CDR3 runs from the conserved cysteine through the conserved F or W. D genes are given only for firm matches. The size of a clone is reported for some rows only, either as once, few or many, or as a class for expanded clones.

>-|TRBJ1-2|TRBD1|TRBV27
TGTGCCAGCAGCCTTCTCGGACAGGCTCGCTATGGCTACACCTTC
CASSLLGQARYGYTF
>once|TRBJ2-1|TRBD2|TRBV5-6
TGTGCCAGCAGCTCGGGACTAGGAAACCACAATGAGCAGTTCTTC
CASSSGLGNHNEQFF
>few|TRBJ1-1|-|TRBV15
TGTGCCACCAGCAGAGTTACAGGGTGGGACACTGAAGCTTTCTTT
CATSRVTGWDTEAFF
>-|TRBJ2-7|-|TRBV11-3
TGTGCCAGCAGCTTAAACGAAAACCACGAGCAGTACTTC
CASSLNENHEQYF
>-|TRBJ1-6|-|TRBV21-1
TGTGCCAGCAGCAAATTAATAAGGACAGATTTATCTTATAATTCACCCCTCCACTTT
CASSKLIRTDLSYNSPLHF
>-|TRBJ2-2|-|TRBV14
TGTGCCAGCAGCCAAGTCGGCAGGGGGAACACCGGGGAGCTGTTTTTT
CASSQVGRGNTGELFF
>-|TRBJ2-2|-|TRBV5-1
TGCGCCAGCAGCTTTGGAAATCCGAACACCGGGGAGCTGTTTTTT
CASSFGNPNTGELFF
>-|TRBJ1-5|-|TRBV4-3
TGCGCCAGCAGCCTCCGGGAAGGGGACCAGCCCCAGCATTTT
CASSLREGDQPQHF
>-|TRBJ2-7|-|TRBV5-1
TGCGCCAGCAGCTTGGAAGGGAACTACGAGCAGTACTTC
CASSLEGNYEQYF
>few|TRBJ2-7|-|TRBV11-2
TGTGCCAGCAGCGCAGAGGTCCTAGCCTACGAGCAGTACTTC
CASSAEVLAYEQYF
>-|TRBJ2-7|TRBD1|TRBV25-1
TGTGCCAGCAGACCGGGACAGGGTTCCTACGAGCAGTACTTC
CASRPGQGSYEQYF
>-|TRBJ2-6|-|TRBV5-4
TGTGCCAGCAGCTTGCGAACCTCTGGGGCCAACGTCCTGACTTTC
CASSLRTSGANVLTF
>-|TRBJ2-2|-|TRBV9
TGTGCCAGCAGCTCAGCTTTCGGCACCGGGGAGCTGTTTTTT
CASSSAFGTGELFF
>-|TRBJ1-1|-|TRBV6-5
TGTGCCAGCAGGGACGGGAACACTGAAGCTTTCTTT
CASRDGNTEAFF
>-|TRBJ1-6|-|TRBV27
TGTGCCAGCAGTGCCAAGAGCGGAAATTCACCCCTCCACTTT
CASSAKSGNSPLHF
>few|TRBJ1-2|-|TRBV25-1
TGTGCCAGCAGTGAATCAACGAGCTACACCTTC
CASSESTSYTF
>-|TRBJ1-2|TRBD1|TRBV2
TGTGCCAGCAGTACAGGGGTTTGGTATGGCTACACCTTC
CASSTGVWYGYTF
>few|TRBJ2-5|-|TRBV18
TGTGCCAGCTCATTACAGCAGCTCCAAGAGACCCAGTACTTC
CASSLQQLQETQYF
>-|TRBJ1-5|TRBD1|TRBV7-9
TGTGCCAGCAGCTTAGCGGGGACAGGGTGGCAGCCCCAGCATTTT
CASSLAGTGWQPQHF
>-|TRBJ2-1|-|TRBV19
TGTGCCAGTAAGGGGCCTTACTACAATGAGCAGTTCTTC
CASKGPYYNEQFF
>-|TRBJ2-1|TRBD2|TRBV7-9
TGTGCCAGCAGCGTAACTAGCGGGGGTTTAGATGAGCAGTTCTTC
CASSVTSGGLDEQFF
>few|TRBJ2-1|TRBD2|TRBV30
TGTGCCTGGTCCGGGGGGTTCGATTCGGATGAGCAGTTCTTC
CAWSGGFDSDEQFF
>-|TRBJ2-3|-|TRBV6-6
TGTGCCTCCTTAGGTTCGGTCACAGATACGCAGTATTTT
CASLGSVTDTQYF